The subject of this entry is one T cell receptor beta chain. Repertoires were generated with immunoSEQ multiplex PCR, while TCRdb's copy carries only in-frame clones and drops some. The repertoire holds around 380,000 clones, with more than 65% as singletons. The CDR3 extends over 13 amino acids. Germline V gene data show CDR1 as KGHSH and CDR2 as LQKENI. Trimming at V came to 5 bases and at J to 5 bases, leaving 5 bases not matched to a gene. The sample belongs to a study of blood T cell repertoires in COVID-19. The sample was peripheral blood. This chain links TRBV18 with TRBJ2-7, with 8 bases identical to TRBD1. This TCR derives from a human donor with acute or convalescent COVID-19. The donor label of this sample is uncertain. In nucleotides, the CDR3 is TGTGCCAGCTCAGCCCAGGGGGCGGACGAGCAGTACTTC. Its protein is CASSAQGADEQYF.